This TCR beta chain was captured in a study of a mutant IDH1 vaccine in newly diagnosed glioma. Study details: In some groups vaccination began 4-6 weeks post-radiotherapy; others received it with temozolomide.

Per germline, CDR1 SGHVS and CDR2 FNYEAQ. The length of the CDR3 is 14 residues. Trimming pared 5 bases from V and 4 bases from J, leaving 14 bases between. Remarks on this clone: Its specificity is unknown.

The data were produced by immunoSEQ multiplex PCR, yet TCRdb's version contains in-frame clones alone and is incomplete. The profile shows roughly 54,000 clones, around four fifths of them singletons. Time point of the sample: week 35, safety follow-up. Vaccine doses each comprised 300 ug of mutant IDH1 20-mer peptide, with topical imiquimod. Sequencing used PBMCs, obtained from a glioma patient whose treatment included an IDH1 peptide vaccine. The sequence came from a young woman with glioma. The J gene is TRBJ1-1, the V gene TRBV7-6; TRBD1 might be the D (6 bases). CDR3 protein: CASSPKGGSTEAFF. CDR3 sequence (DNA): TGTGCCAGCAGCCCGAAAGGGGGTTCCACTGAAGCTTTCTTT.